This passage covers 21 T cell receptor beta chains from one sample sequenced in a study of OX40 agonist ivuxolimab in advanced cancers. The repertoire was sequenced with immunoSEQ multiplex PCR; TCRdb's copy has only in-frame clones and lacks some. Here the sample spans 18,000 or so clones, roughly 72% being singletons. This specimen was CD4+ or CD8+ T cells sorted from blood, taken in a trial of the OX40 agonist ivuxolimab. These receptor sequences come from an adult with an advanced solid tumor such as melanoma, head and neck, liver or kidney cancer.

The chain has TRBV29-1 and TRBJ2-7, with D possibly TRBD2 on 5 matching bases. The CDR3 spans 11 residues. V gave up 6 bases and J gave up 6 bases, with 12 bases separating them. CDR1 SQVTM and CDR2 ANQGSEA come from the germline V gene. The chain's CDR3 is CSVPQGSEQYF. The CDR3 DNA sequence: TGCAGCGTACCTCAAGGGAGCGAGCAGTACTTC.

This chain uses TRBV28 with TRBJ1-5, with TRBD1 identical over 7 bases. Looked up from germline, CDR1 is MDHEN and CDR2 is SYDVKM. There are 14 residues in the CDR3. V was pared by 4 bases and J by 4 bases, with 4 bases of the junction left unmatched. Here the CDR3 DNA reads TGTGCCAGCAGTTCGGGACAGAGAAATCAGCCCCAGCATTTT. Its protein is CASSSGQRNQPQHF.

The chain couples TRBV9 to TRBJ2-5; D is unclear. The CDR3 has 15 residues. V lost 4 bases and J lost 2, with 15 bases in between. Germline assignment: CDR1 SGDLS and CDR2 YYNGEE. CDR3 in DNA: TGTGCCAGCAGCCCGCGATTAACCGGTCAAGAGACCCAGTACTTC. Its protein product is CASSPRLTGQETQYF.

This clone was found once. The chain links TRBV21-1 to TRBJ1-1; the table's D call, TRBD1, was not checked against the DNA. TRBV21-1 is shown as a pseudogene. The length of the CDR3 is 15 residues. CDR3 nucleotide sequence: TGTGCCAGCAGCACCGAGACAAATTTGAACACTGAAGCTTTCTTT. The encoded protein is CASSTETNLNTEAFF.

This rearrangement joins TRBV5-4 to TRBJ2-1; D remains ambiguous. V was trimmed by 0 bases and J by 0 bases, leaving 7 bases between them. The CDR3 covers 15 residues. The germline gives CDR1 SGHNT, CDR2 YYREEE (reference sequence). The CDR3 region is CASSLEGSSYNEQFF. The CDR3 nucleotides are TGTGCCAGCAGCTTGGAGGGTAGCTCCTACAATGAGCAGTTCTTC.

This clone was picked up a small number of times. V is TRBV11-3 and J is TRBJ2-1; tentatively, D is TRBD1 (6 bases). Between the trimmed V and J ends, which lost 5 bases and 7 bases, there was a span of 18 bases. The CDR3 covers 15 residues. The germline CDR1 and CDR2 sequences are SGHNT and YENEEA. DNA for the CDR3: TGTGCCAGCAGCCCCTTTGTGGGGGCGCAGAATGAGCAGTTCTTC. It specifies CASSPFVGAQNEQFF.

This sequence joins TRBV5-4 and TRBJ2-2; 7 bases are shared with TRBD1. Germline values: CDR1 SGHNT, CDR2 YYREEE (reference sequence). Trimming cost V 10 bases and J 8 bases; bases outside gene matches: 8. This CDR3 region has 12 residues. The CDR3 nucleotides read TGTGCCCCCTCCGGGACAGAAGGGGAGCTGTTTTTT. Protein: CAPSGTEGELFF.

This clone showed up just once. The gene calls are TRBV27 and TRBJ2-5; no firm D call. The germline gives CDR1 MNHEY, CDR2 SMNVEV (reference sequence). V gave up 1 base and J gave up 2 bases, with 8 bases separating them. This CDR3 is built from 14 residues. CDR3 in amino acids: CASSLFGVQETQYF. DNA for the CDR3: TGTGCCAGCAGTTTATTTGGGGTGCAAGAGACCCAGTACTTC.

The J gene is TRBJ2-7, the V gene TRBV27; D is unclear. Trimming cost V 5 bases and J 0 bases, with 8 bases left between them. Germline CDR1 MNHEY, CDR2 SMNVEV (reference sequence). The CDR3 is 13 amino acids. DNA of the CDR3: TGTGCCAGCAGTGCAATTAGCTCCTACGAGCAGTACTTC. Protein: CASSAISSYEQYF.

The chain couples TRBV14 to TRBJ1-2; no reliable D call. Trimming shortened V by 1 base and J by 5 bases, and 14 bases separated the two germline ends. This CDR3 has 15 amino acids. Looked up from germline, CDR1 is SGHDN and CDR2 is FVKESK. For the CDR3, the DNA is TGTGCCAGCAGCCAAGTAGACCAGGCAGGATATGGCTACACCTTC. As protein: CASSQVDQAGYGYTF.

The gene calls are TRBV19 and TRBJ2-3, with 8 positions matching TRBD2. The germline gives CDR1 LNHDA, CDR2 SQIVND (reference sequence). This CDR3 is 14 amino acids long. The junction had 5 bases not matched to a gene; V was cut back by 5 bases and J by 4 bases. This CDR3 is CASSPRTSSDTQYF. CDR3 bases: TGTGCCAGTAGTCCAAGGACTAGCTCAGATACGCAGTATTTT.

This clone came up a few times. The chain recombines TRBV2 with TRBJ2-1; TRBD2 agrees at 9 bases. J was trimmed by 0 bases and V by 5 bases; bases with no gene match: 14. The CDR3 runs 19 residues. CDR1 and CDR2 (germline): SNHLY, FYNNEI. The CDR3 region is CASSLQRGAPLHSYNEQFF. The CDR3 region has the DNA TGTGCCAGCAGTCTCCAGCGGGGGGCCCCTCTCCACTCCTACAATGAGCAGTTCTTC.

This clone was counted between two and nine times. DNA for the CDR3: TGTGCCAGCAGCTTAGGACTAGCGGCTTCCTACAATGAGCAGTTCTTC. Protein product: CASSLGLAASYNEQFF. The J gene is TRBJ2-1, the V gene TRBV5-4, with 10 nucleotides matching TRBD2. The CDR3 spans 16 residues. The junction had 3 bases not matched to a gene; V was cut back by 2 bases and J by 1 base. Per germline, CDR1 SGHNT and CDR2 YYREEE (reference sequence).

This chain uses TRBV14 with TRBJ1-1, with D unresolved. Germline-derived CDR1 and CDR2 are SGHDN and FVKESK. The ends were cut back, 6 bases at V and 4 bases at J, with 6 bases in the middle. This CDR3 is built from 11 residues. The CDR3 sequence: CASSSITEAFF. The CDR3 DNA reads TGTGCCAGCAGTTCTATCACTGAAGCTTTCTTT. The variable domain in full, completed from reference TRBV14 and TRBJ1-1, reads EAGVTQFPSHSVIEKGQTVTLRCDPISGHDNLYWYRRVMGKEIKFLLHFVKESKQDESGMPNNRFLAERTGGTYSTLKVQPAELEDSGVYFCASSSITEAFFGQGTRLTVV.

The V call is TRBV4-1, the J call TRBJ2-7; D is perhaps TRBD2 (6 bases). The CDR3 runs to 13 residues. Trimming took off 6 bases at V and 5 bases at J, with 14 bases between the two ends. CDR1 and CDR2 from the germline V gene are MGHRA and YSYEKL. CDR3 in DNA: TGCGCCAGCAGTCCGGGCGGGGCGAACGAGCAGTACTTC. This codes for CASSPGGANEQYF.

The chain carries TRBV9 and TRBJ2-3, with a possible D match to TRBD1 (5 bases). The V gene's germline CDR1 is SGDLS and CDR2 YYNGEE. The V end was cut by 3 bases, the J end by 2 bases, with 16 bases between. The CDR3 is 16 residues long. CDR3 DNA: TGTGCCAGCAGCGCCCCTGGGGCAGTATACACAGATACGCAGTATTTT. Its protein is CASSAPGAVYTDTQYF.

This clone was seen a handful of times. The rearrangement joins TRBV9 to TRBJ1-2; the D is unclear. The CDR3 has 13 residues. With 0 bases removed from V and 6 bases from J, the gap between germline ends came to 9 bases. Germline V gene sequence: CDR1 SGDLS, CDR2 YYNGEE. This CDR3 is CASSVGKGNGYTF. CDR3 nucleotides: TGTGCCAGCAGCGTAGGTAAAGGGAATGGCTACACCTTC.

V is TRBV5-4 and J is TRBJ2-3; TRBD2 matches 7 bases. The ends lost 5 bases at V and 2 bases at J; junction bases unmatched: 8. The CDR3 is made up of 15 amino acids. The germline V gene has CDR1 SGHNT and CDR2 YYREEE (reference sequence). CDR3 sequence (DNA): TGTGCCAGCAGTTCCGGGACTATGATCACAGATACGCAGTATTTT. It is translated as CASSSGTMITDTQYF.

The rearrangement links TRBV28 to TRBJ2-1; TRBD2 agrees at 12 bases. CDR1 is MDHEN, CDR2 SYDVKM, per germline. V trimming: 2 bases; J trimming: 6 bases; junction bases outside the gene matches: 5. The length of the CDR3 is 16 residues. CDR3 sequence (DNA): TGTGCCAGCAGTTTAAATGGACTAGCGGGGCTCAATGAGCAGTTCTTC. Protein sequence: CASSLNGLAGLNEQFF.

CDR3 region: CASRGQDSYEQYF. The CDR3 nucleotides read TGTGCCAGCAGGGGACAGGACTCCTACGAGCAGTACTTC. This chain uses TRBV27 with TRBJ2-7, with TRBD1 matching 8 bases. The CDR3 is made up of 13 amino acids. The junction had 1 base not matched to a gene; V was cut back by 6 bases and J by 0 bases. CDR1 is MNHEY and CDR2 is SMNVEV in the germline V gene (reference sequence).

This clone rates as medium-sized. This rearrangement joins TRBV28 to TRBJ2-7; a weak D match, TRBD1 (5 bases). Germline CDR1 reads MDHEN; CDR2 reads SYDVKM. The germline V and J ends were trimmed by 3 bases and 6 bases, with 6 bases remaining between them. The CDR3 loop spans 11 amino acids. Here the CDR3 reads CASSLTVEQYF. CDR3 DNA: TGTGCCAGCAGTTTGACAGTCGAGCAGTACTTC. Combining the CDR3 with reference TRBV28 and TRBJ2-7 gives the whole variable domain DVKVTQSSRYLVKRTGEKVFLECVQDMDHENMFWYRQDPGLGLRLIYFSYDVKMKEKGDIPEGYSVSREKKERFSLILESASTNQTSMYLCASSLTVEQYFGPGTRLTVT.